This TCR beta chain was recorded in a study of T cell changes during pregnancy in multiple sclerosis. Produced via immunoSEQ multiplex PCR; TCRdb's table is partial and in-frame only. The data show around 63,000 clones, about 91% seen once. The germline V and J ends were trimmed by 1 base and 4 bases, with 10 bases remaining between them. The CDR3 covers 14 residues. Looked up from germline, CDR1 is SGHTA and CDR2 is FQGNSA. Sequences were derived from peripheral blood, sampled after pregnancy. This receptor was obtained from a female donor with multiple sclerosis, enrolled in a pregnancy study. The V gene is TRBV7-2, the J gene TRBJ1-1; D perhaps matches TRBD1 (5 bases). DNA of the CDR3: TGTGCCAGCAGCTTAGTAAACGGGGGCACTGAAGCTTTCTTT. This sequence encodes CASSLVNGGTEAFF.